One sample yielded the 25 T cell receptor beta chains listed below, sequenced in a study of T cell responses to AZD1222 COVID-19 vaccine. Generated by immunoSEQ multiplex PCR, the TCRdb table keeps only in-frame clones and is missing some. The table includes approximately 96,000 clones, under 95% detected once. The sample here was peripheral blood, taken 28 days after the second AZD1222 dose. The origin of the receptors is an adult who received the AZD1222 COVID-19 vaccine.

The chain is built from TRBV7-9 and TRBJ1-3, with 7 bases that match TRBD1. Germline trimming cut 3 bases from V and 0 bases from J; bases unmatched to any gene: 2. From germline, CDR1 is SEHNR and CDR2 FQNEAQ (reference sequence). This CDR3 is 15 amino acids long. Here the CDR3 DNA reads TGTGCCAGCAGCTTCGACAGGGCCTCTGGAAACACCATATATTTT. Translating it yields CASSFDRASGNTIYF.

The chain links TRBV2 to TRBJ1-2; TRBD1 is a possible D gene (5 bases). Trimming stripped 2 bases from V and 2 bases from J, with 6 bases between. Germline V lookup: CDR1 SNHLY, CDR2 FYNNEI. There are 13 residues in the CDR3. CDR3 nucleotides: TGTGCCAGCAGTGAACCAGGGAACTATGGCTACACCTTC. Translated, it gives CASSEPGNYGYTF.

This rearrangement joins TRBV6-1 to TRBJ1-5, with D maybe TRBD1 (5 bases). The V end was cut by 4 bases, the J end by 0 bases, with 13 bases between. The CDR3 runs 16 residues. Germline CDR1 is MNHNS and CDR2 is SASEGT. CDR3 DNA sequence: TGTGCCAGCAGTGGAGGACACCGATTTAGCAATCAGCCCCAGCATTTT. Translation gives CASSGGHRFSNQPQHF.

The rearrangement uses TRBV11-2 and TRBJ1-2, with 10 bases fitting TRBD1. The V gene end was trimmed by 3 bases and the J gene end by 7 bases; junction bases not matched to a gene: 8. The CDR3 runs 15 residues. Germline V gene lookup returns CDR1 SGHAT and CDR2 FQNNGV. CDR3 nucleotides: TGTGCCAGCAGCTTCCGGGACAGGGGTTTGAGTGGCTACACCTTC. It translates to CASSFRDRGLSGYTF.

This chain's CDR3 is CAWSGQGLQPQHF. CDR3 coding DNA: TGTGCCTGGAGTGGACAGGGACTTCAGCCCCAGCATTTT. This chain links TRBV30 with TRBJ1-5, with 7 nucleotides matching TRBD1. Germline V gives CDR1 GTSNPN, CDR2 SVGIG (reference sequence). With V trimmed by 1 base and J by 6 bases, 3 bases remained unmatched. This CDR3 spans 13 amino acids. Supplemented by reference TRBV30 and TRBJ1-5, the full variable domain reads SQTIHQWPATLVQPVGSPLSLECTVEGTSNPNLYWYRQAAGRGLQLLFYSVGIGQISSEVPQNLSASRPQDRQFILSSKKLLLSDSGFYLCAWSGQGLQPQHFGDGTRLSIL.

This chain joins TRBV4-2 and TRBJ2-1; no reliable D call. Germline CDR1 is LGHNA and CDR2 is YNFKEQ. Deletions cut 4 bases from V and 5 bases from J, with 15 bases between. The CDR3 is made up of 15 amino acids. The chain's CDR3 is CASSLQTSPNNEQFF. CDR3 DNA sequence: TGTGCCAGCAGCCTACAGACAAGTCCGAACAATGAGCAGTTCTTC.

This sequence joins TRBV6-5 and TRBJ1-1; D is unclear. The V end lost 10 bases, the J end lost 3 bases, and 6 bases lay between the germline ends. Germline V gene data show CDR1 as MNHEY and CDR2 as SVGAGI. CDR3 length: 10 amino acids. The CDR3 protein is CAMEDTEAFF. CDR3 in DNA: TGTGCCATGGAGGACACTGAAGCTTTCTTT.

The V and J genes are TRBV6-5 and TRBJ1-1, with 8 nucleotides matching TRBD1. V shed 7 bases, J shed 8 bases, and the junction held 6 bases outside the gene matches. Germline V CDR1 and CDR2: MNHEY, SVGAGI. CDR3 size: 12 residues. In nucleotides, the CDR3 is TGTGCCAGCAATCCGACAGGGGACGAAGCTTTCTTT. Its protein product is CASNPTGDEAFF.

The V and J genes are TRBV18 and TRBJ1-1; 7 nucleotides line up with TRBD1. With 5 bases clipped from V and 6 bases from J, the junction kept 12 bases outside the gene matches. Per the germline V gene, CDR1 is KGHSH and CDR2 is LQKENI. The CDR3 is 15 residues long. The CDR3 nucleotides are TGTGCCAGCTCAGGACAGGAGGCGGCGCGGGCTGAAGCTTTCTTT. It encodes CASSGQEAARAEAFF.

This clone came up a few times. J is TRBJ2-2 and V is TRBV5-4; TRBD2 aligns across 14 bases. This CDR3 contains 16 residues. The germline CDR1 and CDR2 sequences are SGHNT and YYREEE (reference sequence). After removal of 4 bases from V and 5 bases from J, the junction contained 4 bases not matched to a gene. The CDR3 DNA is TGTGCCAGCAGCCGACTAGCGGGAGGGCCAACCGGGGAGCTGTTTTTT. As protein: CASSRLAGGPTGELFF.

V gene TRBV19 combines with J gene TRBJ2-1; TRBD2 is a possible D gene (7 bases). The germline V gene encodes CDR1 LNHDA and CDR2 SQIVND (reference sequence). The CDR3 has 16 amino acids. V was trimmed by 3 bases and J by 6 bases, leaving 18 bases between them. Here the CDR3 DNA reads TGTGCCAGTAGTATGTCCACCGGGGGGCTCCGCAATGAGCAGTTCTTC. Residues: CASSMSTGGLRNEQFF.

The CDR3 bases are TGCGCCAGCAGCTTGCAGGGGGCGAACACCGGGGAGCTGTTTTTT. It specifies CASSLQGANTGELFF. This chain joins TRBV5-1 and TRBJ2-2, with 7 nucleotides matching TRBD1. The CDR3 loop spans 15 amino acids. CDR1 SGHRS and CDR2 YFSETQ come from the germline V gene. The V gene end was trimmed by 1 base and the J gene end by 0 bases; junction bases not matched to a gene: 0.

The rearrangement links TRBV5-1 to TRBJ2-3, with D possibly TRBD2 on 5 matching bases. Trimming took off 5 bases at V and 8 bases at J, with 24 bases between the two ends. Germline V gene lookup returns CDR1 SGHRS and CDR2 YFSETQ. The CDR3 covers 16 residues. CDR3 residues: CASRPRLSSGIGTQYF. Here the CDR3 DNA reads TGCGCCAGCAGACCGAGGTTGTCGTCCGGGATAGGTACGCAGTATTTT. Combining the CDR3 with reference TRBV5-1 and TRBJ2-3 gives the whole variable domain KAGVTQTPRYLIKTRGQQVTLSCSPISGHRSVSWYQQTPGQGLQFLFEYFSETQRNKGNFPGRFSGRQFSNSRSEMNVSTLELGDSALYLCASRPRLSSGIGTQYFGPGTRLTVL.

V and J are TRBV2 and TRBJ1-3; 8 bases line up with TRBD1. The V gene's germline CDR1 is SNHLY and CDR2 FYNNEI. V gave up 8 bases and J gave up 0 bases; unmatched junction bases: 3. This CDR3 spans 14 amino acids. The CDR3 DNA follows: TGTGCCAGCGAGGACAGGGCCTCTGGAAACACCATATATTTT. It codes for CASEDRASGNTIYF.

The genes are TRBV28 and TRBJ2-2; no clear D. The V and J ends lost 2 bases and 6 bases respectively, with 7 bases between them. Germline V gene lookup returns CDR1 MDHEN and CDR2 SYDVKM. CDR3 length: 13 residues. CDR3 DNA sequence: TGTGCCAGCAGTTTACACCCCCCCGGGGAGCTGTTTTTT. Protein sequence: CASSLHPPGELFF.

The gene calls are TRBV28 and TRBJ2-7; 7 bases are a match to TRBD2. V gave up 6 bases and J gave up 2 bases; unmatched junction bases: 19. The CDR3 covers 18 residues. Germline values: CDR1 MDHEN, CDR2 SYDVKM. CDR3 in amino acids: CASSPILNRVSGTYEQYF. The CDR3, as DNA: TGTGCCAGCAGCCCTATTCTAAACCGGGTCAGCGGGACCTACGAGCAGTACTTC.

This CDR3 reads CACKRGEGYGTDTQYF. Written as DNA, the CDR3 is TGTGCCTGTAAACGGGGGGAGGGTTACGGCACAGATACGCAGTATTTT. The chain has TRBV27 and TRBJ2-3; 7 bases agree with TRBD2. The CDR3 totals 16 residues. Germline assignment: CDR1 MNHEY and CDR2 SMNVEV (reference sequence). J gave up 1 base and V 11 bases, and 15 bases lay outside the gene matches.

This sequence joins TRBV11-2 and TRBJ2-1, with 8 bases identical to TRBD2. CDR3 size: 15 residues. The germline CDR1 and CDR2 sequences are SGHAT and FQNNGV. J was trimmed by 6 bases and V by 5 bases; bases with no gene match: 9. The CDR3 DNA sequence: TGTGCCAGCAGCCGTGGGACTAGGCTATCCAATGAGCAGTTCTTC. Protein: CASSRGTRLSNEQFF.

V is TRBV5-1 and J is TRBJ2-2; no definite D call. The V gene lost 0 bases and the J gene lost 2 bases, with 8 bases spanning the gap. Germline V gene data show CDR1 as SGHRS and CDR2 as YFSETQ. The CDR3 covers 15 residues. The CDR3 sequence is CASSLVSVNTGELFF. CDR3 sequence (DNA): TGCGCCAGCAGCTTGGTGTCGGTAAACACCGGGGAGCTGTTTTTT.

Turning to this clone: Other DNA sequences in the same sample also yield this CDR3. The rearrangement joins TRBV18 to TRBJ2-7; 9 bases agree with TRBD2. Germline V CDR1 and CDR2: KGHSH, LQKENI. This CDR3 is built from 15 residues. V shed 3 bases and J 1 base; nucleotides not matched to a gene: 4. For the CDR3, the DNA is TGTGCCAGCTCACCTACTAGCGGGCGGTCCTACGAGCAGTACTTC. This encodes CASSPTSGRSYEQYF.

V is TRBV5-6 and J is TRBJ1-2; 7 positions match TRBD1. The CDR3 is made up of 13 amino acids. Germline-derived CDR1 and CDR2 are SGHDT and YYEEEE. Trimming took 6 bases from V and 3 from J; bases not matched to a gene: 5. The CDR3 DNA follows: TGTGCCAGCACCCTGGGACAGTACTATGGCTACACCTTC. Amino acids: CASTLGQYYGYTF.

CDR3 nucleotide sequence: TGCGCCAGCAGCTTGGGGTCGGCAGGGGGCCTTAGTGGCTACACCTTC. Protein sequence: CASSLGSAGGLSGYTF. This sequence joins TRBV5-1 and TRBJ1-2, with 8 bases aligning to TRBD1. Germline CDR1 reads SGHRS; CDR2 reads YFSETQ. Trimming took 0 bases from V and 7 from J; bases not matched to a gene: 11. CDR3 length equals 16 residues.

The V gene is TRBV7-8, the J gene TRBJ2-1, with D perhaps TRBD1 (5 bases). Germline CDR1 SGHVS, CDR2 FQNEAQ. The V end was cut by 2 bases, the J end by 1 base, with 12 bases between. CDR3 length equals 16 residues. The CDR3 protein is CASSLRTRWSYNEQFF. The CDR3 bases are TGTGCCAGCAGCTTAAGGACACGCTGGTCCTACAATGAGCAGTTCTTC.

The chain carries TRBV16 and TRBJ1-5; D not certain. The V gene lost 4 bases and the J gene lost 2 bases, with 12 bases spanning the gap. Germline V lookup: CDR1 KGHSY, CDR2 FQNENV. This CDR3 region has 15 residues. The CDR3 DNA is TGTGCCAGCAGCCTGGGAGGGTTCGGCAATCAGCCCCAGCATTTT. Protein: CASSLGGFGNQPQHF.

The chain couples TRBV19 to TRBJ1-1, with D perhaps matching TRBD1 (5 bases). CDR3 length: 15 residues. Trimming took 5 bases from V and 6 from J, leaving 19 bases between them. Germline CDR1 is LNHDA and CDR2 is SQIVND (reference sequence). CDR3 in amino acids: CASSWDGGVGAEAFF. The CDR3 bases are TGTGCCAGTAGTTGGGACGGTGGAGTTGGGGCTGAAGCTTTCTTT.